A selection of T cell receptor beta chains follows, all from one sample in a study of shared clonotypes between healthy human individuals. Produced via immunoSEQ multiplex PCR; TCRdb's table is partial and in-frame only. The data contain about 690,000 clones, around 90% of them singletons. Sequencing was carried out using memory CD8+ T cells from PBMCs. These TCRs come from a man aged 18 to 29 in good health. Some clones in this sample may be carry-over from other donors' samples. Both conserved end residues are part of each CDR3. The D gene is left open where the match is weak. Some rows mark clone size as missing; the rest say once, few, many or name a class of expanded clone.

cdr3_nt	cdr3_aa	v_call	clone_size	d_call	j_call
TGCAGCGCCGGGGGCGGCTACGAGCAGTACTTC	CSAGGGYEQYF	TRBV29-1	.	.	TRBJ2-7
TGCAGTGCCCTTCTCTACGAGCAGTACTTC	CSALLYEQYF	TRBV20-1	.	.	TRBJ2-7
TGTGCCAGCCACGAAGCCGGGGAGCTGTTTTTT	CASHEAGELFF	TRBV25-1	.	.	TRBJ2-2
TGCGCCAGCAGCCCTTTCCACTGGACGGGGAACTATGGCTACACCTTC	CASSPFHWTGNYGYTF	TRBV4-3	.	.	TRBJ1-2
TGTGCCAGCAGTTACTTTGCCGGGGACCAAGAGACCCAGTACTTC	CASSYFAGDQETQYF	TRBV6-5	.	.	TRBJ2-5
TGTGCCAGTAGTAATAGTTTGGGGGCCTACGAGCAGTACTTC	CASSNSLGAYEQYF	TRBV19	.	.	TRBJ2-7
TGTGCCAGCAGTTTACCCGAAGGGACACGTTTGACCCAGCATTTT	CASSLPEGTRLTQHF	TRBV28	few	.	TRBJ1-5
TGTGCCAGCAGCCATGGACTAGCGGGCCCCTCTAGCACAGATACGCAGTATTTT	CASSHGLAGPSSTDTQYF	TRBV27	.	TRBD2	TRBJ2-3
TGCGCCAGCAGCTTGTCCCAGGGGCCGGGGACTGAAGCTTTCTTT	CASSLSQGPGTEAFF	TRBV5-1	.	.	TRBJ1-1
TGCGCCAGCAGCTACATAGGGAGAGTGGGCCCTGAAGCTTTCTTT	CASSYIGRVGPEAFF	TRBV4-1	.	.	TRBJ1-1
TGTGCCAGCAGTCCCTGGGGAGGGATCGAGCAGTACTTC	CASSPWGGIEQYF	TRBV28	.	TRBD2	TRBJ2-7
TGTGCCAGCAGCCAAGACATGCGAGACCTAGGCACAGATACGCAGTATTTT	CASSQDMRDLGTDTQYF	TRBV4-2	.	.	TRBJ2-3